The entry below gives a single T cell receptor (beta chain) sequence along with its context. The antigen is not known. The germline V gene has CDR1 SQVTM and CDR2 ANQGSEA. The CDR3 has 13 amino acids. Trimming shortened V by 3 bases and J by 12 bases, and 17 bases separated the two germline ends. This sample is part of a study of T cell responses to AZD1222 COVID-19 vaccine. Overall study results and limits: Once two AZD1222 doses were given, Spike-specific TCR breadth and depth went up. Only six people who got AZD1222 tested seropositive at baseline.

Produced via immunoSEQ multiplex PCR; TCRdb's table is partial and in-frame only. There are 95,000 to 100,000 clones in the sample; more than 70% occur only once, and 16% lies in the top ten. The source material was peripheral blood, sampled 28 days after the second AZD1222 dose. This chain connects TRBV29-1 to TRBJ1-4, with D possibly being TRBD1 (5 bases). The receptor was isolated from an adult who received the AZD1222 COVID-19 vaccine. The CDR3: CSVELGLQEELFF. The DNA for the CDR3 is TGCAGCGTTGAGCTCGGGCTACAGGAAGAACTGTTTTTT.